The rows below give T cell receptor beta chains drawn from one sample of a study of blood T cell repertoires in COVID-19. The repertoire was sequenced with immunoSEQ multiplex PCR; TCRdb's copy has only in-frame clones and lacks some. There are approximately 190,000 clones in the sample; 75% to 90% occur only once, and 6.9% lies in the top ten. The sample consisted of peripheral blood. The receptors derive from a man between 60 and 75 years old with acute or convalescent COVID-19. Both conserved end residues are trimmed from each CDR3. The order of the fields is V gene, J gene, CDR3 protein.

TRBV9,TRBJ2-3,ASSVAGGGTQY
TRBV6-5,TRBJ2-1,ASSPLAGFDEQF
TRBV7-3,TRBJ2-1,ASSPRTSGEIMSSYNEQF
TRBV4-1,TRBJ2-1,ASSQAPLSGYYNEQF
TRBV9,TRBJ2-2,ASSGTGGPGELF
TRBV5-1,TRBJ1-5,ASSPAGASNQPQH
TRBV5-6,TRBJ2-5,ASSEPGGRGETQY
TRBV10-3,TRBJ1-1,AISESFGQLEAF
TRBV19,TRBJ2-1,ASVTSGSTREQF
TRBV29-1,TRBJ1-2,SVEGDSASRVYGYT
TRBV18,TRBJ2-7,ASSPDYRFYEQY
TRBV6-4,TRBJ2-3,ASSDSSGGTDTQY
TRBV30,TRBJ2-3,AWNLDRSGDTQY
TRBV9,TRBJ2-7,ASRLGKGRAYEQY
TRBV19,TRBJ2-1,ASNDRPSGEQF
TRBV7-8,TRBJ2-1,ASSPTRTSIHNEQF
TRBV6-4,TRBJ2-1,ASSDFAGASNEQF
TRBV24-1,TRBJ1-2,ATSEPDRNYGYT
TRBV13,TRBJ2-1,ASSPPGSPLYNEQF
TRBV10-3,TRBJ1-3,ATRTGGRGGNTIY